This is a list of T cell receptor beta chains from one sample in a study of OX40 agonist ivuxolimab in advanced cancers. Only in-frame clones appear in the TCRdb table, and some are missing; sequencing was by immunoSEQ multiplex PCR. The data contain around 41,000 clones, around 85% of them singletons. This specimen was CD4+ or CD8+ T cells sorted from blood, taken in a trial of the OX40 agonist ivuxolimab. These receptor sequences come from an adult with an advanced solid tumor such as melanoma, head and neck, liver or kidney cancer. Both conserved end residues are trimmed from each CDR3. A row's size may be missing; if present it is once, few, many or a size class.

CDR3	V	size
ASRVQGRAYEQY	TRBV27	.
ASSPANPNNEQF	TRBV18	.
ASSTGSTGNTIY	TRBV6-5	few
ASSPGSRYTEAF	TRBV28	once
ASSHSPSGRYPDTQY	TRBV4-1	.
ASSLTPGQGGSQY	TRBV11-2	.
ASDRSGHRNEQF	TRBV2	.
AISERTSGSHEQF	TRBV10-3	.
ASSPTSGRASVQF	TRBV7-8	.
ASSAGLVHYNEQF	TRBV2	.
ASSRGDTQY	TRBV7-3	.
SARETTGIY	TRBV20-1	.
ASSLMGGSTEAF	TRBV27	few
ASSLGAGGSSYEQY	TRBV7-6	.
ASSLKPQQSSYNSPLH	TRBV7-3	.
ASSQQGYEQY	TRBV11-3	.
ASSLGQGTVKNIQY	TRBV5-5	once
ASSADSLNTEAF	TRBV5-1	.
ASSSSQGTLIYGYT	TRBV18	.
ASTSGLHYGYT	TRBV6-5	few
AWSEGVTNEKLF	TRBV30	.
AIRPWEREDTQY	TRBV10-3	.